This TCR beta chain was obtained from a study of T cells in Graves' hyperthyroidism and ophthalmopathy. The sample holds many counts of this clonotype. Template material for amplifying TCR beta CDR3 regions consisted of RNA transcripts. HTBI primers were the set used in a first-round RT-PCR of the TCR CDR3. TCRdb reprocessed the multiplex PCR reads with MiXCR, giving one entry per CDR3 protein. The sample includes 300,000 to 500,000 distinct CDR3 sequences, 11% to 15% of them seen just once. The sequenced sample was blood. This clonotype was sampled from a man aged 50 to 59 with Graves' ophthalmopathy.

The CDR3 nucleotides are TGTGCCAGCAGTTACTCGGGGGGCAGGAGTGCAGATACGCAGTATTTT. It encodes CASSYSGGRSADTQYF. The rearrangement links TRBV6-6 to TRBJ2-3; the D gene could be TRBD1 or TRBD2 (6 bases each). CDR3 length equals 16 residues. Trimming removed 0 bases from V and 4 bases from J, with 14 bases in between. The V gene's germline CDR1 is MNHNY and CDR2 SVGAGI (reference sequence).